These 30 T cell receptor beta chains share one sample of origin, sequenced in a study of CD8 T cells in Susac syndrome. RNA amounts of 0.5 to 1 ug underwent reverse transcription with random hexamers. TCRdb independently ran MiXCR on the immunoSEQ multiplex PCR reads; one entry per CDR3 protein. The repertoire includes over 150,000 distinct CDR3 sequences, 90% to 97% of them detected once, and around 0.13% sits in the top ten. Source material: CD4+ T cells from PBMCs. Source of these receptors: a human donor with Susac syndrome.

This clonotype occurred once. The chain couples TRBV2 to TRBJ2-4; 9 bases are shared with TRBD1. CDR3 size: 14 residues. J gave up 8 bases and V 8 bases, and 10 bases lay outside the gene matches. In germline, CDR1 is SNHLY, CDR2 FYNNEI. As DNA, the CDR3 is TGTGCCAGCGCCGGGACAGGGTTACCCTACATTCAGTACTTC. Protein sequence: CASAGTGLPYIQYF.

The rearrangement uses TRBV28 and TRBJ2-4; 7 bases align to TRBD1. V gave up 4 bases and J gave up 6 bases; unmatched junction bases: 3. The germline gives CDR1 MDHEN, CDR2 SYDVKM. The CDR3 loop spans 13 amino acids. The CDR3, as DNA: TGTGCCAGCAGTTCCTACAGGGGAAACATTCAGTACTTC. Protein: CASSSYRGNIQYF.

The chain links TRBV29-1 to TRBJ2-5; no firm D call. The germline V and J ends were trimmed by 4 bases and 4 bases, with 13 bases remaining between them. The germline V gene encodes CDR1 SQVTM and CDR2 ANQGSEA. The CDR3 spans 13 residues. The CDR3 DNA reads as TGCAGCGTTGCCCCGGAGTGGCGAGAGACCCAGTACTTC. It translates to CSVAPEWRETQYF.

CDR3 region: CASSPRPDTQYF. The CDR3 DNA follows: TGTGCCAGCAGCCCCCGTCCAGATACGCAGTATTTT. The chain employs TRBV6-5 and TRBJ2-3; no clear D gene. Trimming shortened V by 6 bases and J by 4 bases, and 8 bases separated the two germline ends. The CDR3 totals 12 residues. From germline, CDR1 is MNHEY and CDR2 SVGAGI.

The rearrangement uses TRBV4-3 and TRBJ2-5; TRBD1 matches at 8 bases. Germline V gene lookup returns CDR1 LGHNA and CDR2 YSLEER. V lost 3 bases, J lost 5 bases, and 8 bases stayed unmatched. The CDR3 has 15 amino acids. Here the CDR3 reads CASSQLGQGTETQYF. CDR3 sequence (DNA): TGCGCCAGCAGCCAGCTTGGACAGGGTACGGAGACCCAGTACTTC.

The rearrangement joins TRBV29-1 to TRBJ1-5; D is undetermined. Trimming shortened V by 0 bases and J by 10 bases, and 10 bases separated the two germline ends. The CDR3 spans 12 residues. Germline V CDR1 and CDR2: SQVTM, ANQGSEA. CDR3 sequence (DNA): TGCAGCGTTGAAGATGACGGGATACCCCAGCATTTT. Translated, it gives CSVEDDGIPQHF.

This chain connects TRBV30 to TRBJ2-7; 10 bases agree with TRBD2. This CDR3 has 14 residues. Germline V CDR1 and CDR2: GTSNPN, SVGIG (reference sequence). V gave up 3 bases and J gave up 4 bases; unmatched junction bases: 6. CDR3 DNA: TGTGCCTGGAGGACCGGGACTAGCGCGTACGAGCAGTACTTC. This encodes CAWRTGTSAYEQYF.

The V gene is TRBV6-5, the J gene TRBJ2-1, with a tentative D call TRBD2 (6 bases). This CDR3 spans 17 amino acids. The V gene's germline CDR1 is MNHEY and CDR2 SVGAGI. Deletions cut 2 bases from V and 1 base from J, with 15 bases between. The CDR3 nucleotides read TGTGCCAGCAGTTACATTCCAACGGGAGCGTCCTACAATGAGCAGTTCTTC. Its protein is CASSYIPTGASYNEQFF.

This clonotype was recorded only once. The rearrangement links TRBV6-5 to TRBJ1-2; D gene uncertain. Germline CDR1 and CDR2: MNHEY and SVGAGI. The CDR3 runs to 11 residues. V lost 7 bases, J lost 2 bases, and 5 bases lay in between. The CDR3 DNA reads as TGTGCCAGCAAAGCGAACTATGGCTACACCTTC. Its protein product is CASKANYGYTF.

The count of this clonotype is one. The chain uses TRBV5-1 and TRBJ2-5; 9 bases map to TRBD1. CDR3 length: 14 residues. CDR1 and CDR2 from the germline V gene are SGHRS and YFSETQ. V shed 0 bases, J shed 11 bases, and the junction held 8 bases outside the gene matches. The CDR3 region is CASSLGTGESPQYF. The CDR3 DNA is TGCGCCAGCAGCTTGGGGACAGGGGAATCCCCGCAGTACTTC.

The genes are TRBV27 and TRBJ2-1; a possible D gene is TRBD2 (5 bases). Germline V CDR1 and CDR2: MNHEY, SMNVEV (reference sequence). The CDR3 extends over 16 amino acids. V was pared by 4 bases and J by 6 bases, with 19 bases between. For the CDR3, the DNA is TGTGCCAGCAGTTCAACGGGATTTCGAAGGGCCAATGAGCAGTTCTTC. This encodes CASSSTGFRRANEQFF.

The V and J genes are TRBV4-1 and TRBJ1-1; 9 bases are a match to TRBD1. The germline gives CDR1 MGHRA, CDR2 YSYEKL. J lost 4 bases, V lost 0 bases, and 0 bases had no gene match. The CDR3 consists of 14 residues. The DNA for the CDR3 is TGCGCCAGCAGCCAAGAGGACAGGGGCACTGAAGCTTTCTTT. Translation: CASSQEDRGTEAFF.

Of note for this clonotype: Mismatch with germline at one junction end may stem from a read error. The rearrangement uses TRBV2 and TRBJ2-3; D unresolved. Germline loops: CDR1 SNHLY, CDR2 FYNNEI. The CDR3 is 12 residues long. CDR3 nucleotide sequence: TGTGCCAGCAGTGAACTGGCCCAGGAGCTGCATTTT. Translation gives CASSELAQELHF. The variable domain in full, completed from reference TRBV2 and TRBJ2-3, reads EPEVTQTPSHQVTQMGQEVILRCVPISNHLYFYWYRQILGQKVEFLVSFYNNEISEKSEIFDDQFSVERPDGSNFTLKIRSTKLEDSAMYFCASSELAQELHFGPGTRLTVL.

This rearrangement joins TRBV9 to TRBJ2-3; the D is unclear. The CDR3 has 14 amino acids. From germline, CDR1 is SGDLS and CDR2 YYNGEE. Trimming pared 1 base from V and 6 bases from J, leaving 12 bases between. The CDR3 loop reads CASSVSSGRDTQYF. The CDR3 coding sequence is TGTGCCAGCAGCGTATCCTCCGGTCGGGATACGCAGTATTTT.

V gene TRBV20-1 combines with J gene TRBJ1-5; no clear D. The germline gives CDR1 DFQATT, CDR2 SNEGSKA (reference sequence). The CDR3 sequence is 16 residues long. V dropped 0 bases and J dropped 0 bases, with 12 bases sitting between them. CDR3 in DNA: TGCAGTGCTAGAGACGACGATAGAGATAGCAATCAGCCCCAGCATTTT. It codes for CSARDDDRDSNQPQHF.

V gene TRBV2 combines with J gene TRBJ2-7; 8 bases agree with TRBD1. Germline V lookup: CDR1 SNHLY, CDR2 FYNNEI. The CDR3 totals 14 residues. The V and J ends lost 6 bases and 5 bases, in that order; junction bases with no gene match: 9. The CDR3 coding sequence is TGTGCCAGCAGGAGGACAGGGATCGTCGACGAGCAGTACTTC. This encodes CASRRTGIVDEQYF.

V and J are TRBV24-1 and TRBJ2-2; possibly TRBD1 for D (6 bases). Trimming left V 0 bases short and J 5 bases short, with 12 bases between. The CDR3 contains 16 residues. Germline CDR1 and CDR2: KGHDR and SFDVKD. CDR3 loop: CATSDLVRGVTGELFF. CDR3 coding DNA: TGTGCCACCAGTGATTTGGTCAGGGGAGTGACCGGGGAGCTGTTTTTT.

The gene calls are TRBV7-9 and TRBJ2-5; 14 bases are shared with TRBD2. The J segment lost 2 bases and the V segment lost 5 bases, leaving 4 bases of the junction unmatched. Germline-derived CDR1 and CDR2 are SEHNR and FQNEAQ (reference sequence). This CDR3 has 16 amino acids. This CDR3 reads CASSGLAGGGQETQYF. The CDR3 region has the DNA TGTGCCAGCAGCGGACTAGCGGGAGGAGGACAAGAGACCCAGTACTTC.

This clonotype was observed a single time. This chain uses TRBV7-9 with TRBJ2-1; tentative D call: TRBD1 (5 bases). V shed 2 bases and J shed 7 bases, with 12 bases lying between them. This CDR3 spans 14 amino acids. The V gene's germline CDR1 is SEHNR and CDR2 FQNEAQ (reference sequence). CDR3 loop: CASSLMSRGNEQFF. CDR3 coding DNA: TGTGCCAGCAGCTTAATGAGTAGGGGTAATGAGCAGTTCTTC.

The gene calls are TRBV19 and TRBJ2-1; TRBD1 might be the D (5 bases). V lost 4 bases and J 0 bases, leaving 13 bases between the germline ends. This CDR3 has 16 residues. CDR1 and CDR2 from the germline V gene are LNHDA and SQIVND (reference sequence). CDR3 bases: TGTGCCAGTAGTACGCGGACACTTGGCTCCTACAATGAGCAGTTCTTC. Its translation is CASSTRTLGSYNEQFF.

This chain connects TRBV28 to TRBJ2-5, with D maybe TRBD2 (6 bases). CDR1 MDHEN and CDR2 SYDVKM come from the germline V gene. The CDR3 runs 14 residues. Trimming removed 3 bases from V and 4 bases from J, with 12 bases in between. Written as DNA, the CDR3 is TGTGCCAGCAGTTTTATCGGGAGCGGAGAGACCCAGTACTTC. This sequence encodes CASSFIGSGETQYF.

This clonotype was detected once. This chain uses TRBV2 with TRBJ2-7, with 10 nucleotides matching TRBD1. Trimming cost V 6 bases and J 4 bases; bases outside gene matches: 9. The CDR3 length is 15 residues. Germline V gene data show CDR1 as SNHLY and CDR2 as FYNNEI. CDR3: CASSFTGTGVYEQYF. The DNA of the CDR3 is TGTGCCAGCAGCTTTACCGGGACAGGGGTTTACGAGCAGTACTTC. Full variable domain (missing parts from reference TRBV2 and TRBJ2-7): EPEVTQTPSHQVTQMGQEVILRCVPISNHLYFYWYRQILGQKVEFLVSFYNNEISEKSEIFDDQFSVERPDGSNFTLKIRSTKLEDSAMYFCASSFTGTGVYEQYFGPGTRLTVT.

This clonotype was seen once. The J gene is TRBJ2-1, the V gene TRBV24-1, with TRBD1 identical over 7 bases. After removal of 3 bases from V and 4 bases from J, the junction contained 8 bases not matched to a gene. Germline CDR1 KGHDR, CDR2 SFDVKD. The CDR3 runs to 16 residues. The CDR3 bases are TGTGCCACCAGTGATAGACAGGGTGGGAGTTACAATGAGCAGTTCTTC. As protein: CATSDRQGGSYNEQFF.

The V and J genes are TRBV6-2 or TRBV6-3 and TRBJ2-1, with a tentative D call TRBD1 (6 bases). Deletions cut 7 bases from V and 6 bases from J, with 10 bases between. The CDR3 totals 12 residues. Germline values: CDR1 MNHEY, CDR2 SVGEGT. DNA of the CDR3: TGTGCCAGCAACCTACAGGGCAATGAGCAGTTCTTC. Translation gives CASNLQGNEQFF.

This chain connects TRBV5-1 to TRBJ1-1; unclear D gene. V was pared by 0 bases and J by 5 bases, with 11 bases between. Looked up from germline, CDR1 is SGHRS and CDR2 is YFSETQ. The CDR3 has 14 residues. The chain's CDR3 is CASSLERARTEAFF. The CDR3 nucleotides are TGCGCCAGCAGCTTGGAGAGGGCAAGAACTGAAGCTTTCTTT.

V usage is TRBV15 and J usage is TRBJ2-7, with D possibly TRBD2 on 5 matching bases. Germline loops: CDR1 LNHNV, CDR2 YYDKDF (reference sequence). This CDR3 comprises 15 residues. V was pared by 0 bases and J by 6 bases, with 15 bases between. The CDR3 region has the DNA TGTGCCACCAGCAGAGATCCCCAGCGGCCTGGCGAGCAGTACTTC. It encodes CATSRDPQRPGEQYF.

The chain employs TRBV20-1 and TRBJ2-3, with D perhaps matching TRBD2 (6 bases). Germline CDR1 DFQATT, CDR2 SNEGSKA (reference sequence). The length of the CDR3 is 12 residues. V dropped 4 bases and J dropped 3 bases, with 8 bases sitting between them. The CDR3 loop reads CSATGATDTQYF. The CDR3 DNA reads TGCAGTGCTACGGGAGCAACAGATACGCAGTATTTT.

V and J are TRBV24-1 and TRBJ2-2, with TRBD2 matching 10 bases. This CDR3 has 14 amino acids. The V gene end was trimmed by 7 bases and the J gene end by 7 bases; junction bases not matched to a gene: 5. Germline loops: CDR1 KGHDR, CDR2 SFDVKD. The DNA for the CDR3 is TGTGCCACCAGCCTAGCGGGAGCGGGCGGGGAGCTGTTTTTT. Protein sequence: CATSLAGAGGELFF.

The V and J genes are TRBV29-1 and TRBJ2-3; 7 bases align to TRBD2. CDR3 size: 12 residues. Looked up from germline, CDR1 is SQVTM and CDR2 is ANQGSEA. Unmatched junction bases numbered 7, after V lost 5 bases and J lost 8 bases. Here the CDR3 DNA reads TGCAGCGTTCGGGGTGGGGGGGGTACGCAGTATTTT. Its translation is CSVRGGGGTQYF.

The chain has TRBV6-1 and TRBJ2-2, with 13 bases that match TRBD2. Looked up from germline, CDR1 is MNHNS and CDR2 is SASEGT. Trimming took 6 bases from V and 7 from J; bases not matched to a gene: 8. The CDR3 consists of 16 residues. CDR3 sequence: CASRELAGGPFGELFF. CDR3 bases: TGTGCCAGCAGGGAACTAGCGGGAGGGCCCTTCGGGGAGCTGTTTTTT.